This TCR beta chain was sequenced for a study of siplizumab effects on memory and regulatory T cells. Broader study findings: Left unconfirmed was the suppressive function of proliferating Tregs from siplizumab cultures. Naive T cells looked more diverse than memory cells and looked like major alloresponse contributors. The authors could not assign a naive or memory phenotype to roughly 75-95% of proliferating CD4+ or CD8+ clones.

Deletions cut 5 bases from V and 0 bases from J, with 14 bases between. Germline V gene sequence: CDR1 LNHDA, CDR2 SQIVND (reference sequence). This CDR3 region has 15 residues. Regarding this clone: The antigen remains undetermined.

Assay: immunoSEQ multiplex PCR; the TCRdb copy retains only in-frame clones and omits some. The table has tens of thousands of clones, 88% seen once. The chain is built from TRBV19 and TRBJ2-7; possibly TRBD1 for D (6 bases). The sample was Tregs sorted from blood. This TCR was recovered from a human donor in good health. CDR3 sequence (DNA): TGTGCCAGTAGTCCGCAGGGGTATAGCTCCTACGAGCAGTACTTC. Translated, it gives CASSPQGYSSYEQYF.